This T cell receptor (beta chain) was captured in a study of CD8+CD57+ T cells in acquired aplastic anemia. In the study overall: DNA per sorted CD4+ or CD8+ sample ranged roughly 0.17 to 27.4 ug, averaging roughly 3.2 ug.

Germline-derived CDR1 and CDR2 are WNHNN and SYGVQD (reference sequence). V lost 4 bases, J lost 7 bases, and 11 bases lay in between. The CDR3 is 13 amino acids. General study results and limits: Researchers reported that CD8+ Simpson's diversity was not significantly different in patients versus controls.

Comment on this clonotype: The antigen remains undetermined.

Investigators profiled TCR beta VDJ and CDR3 from genomic DNA template. Via MiXCR, TCRdb re-called the reads, giving one row per CDR3 protein. The sample shows 100,000 to 150,000 distinct CDR3 sequences, 40% to 60% of them seen only once. This TCR was recovered from a human donor in good health, serving as a control. The V gene is TRBV10-1, the J gene TRBJ2-1; D not certain. The material sequenced was sorted CD4+, CD8+, or CD8+CD57+ T cells (not recorded which) from PBMCs. CDR3 nucleotide sequence: TGCGCCAGCAGTGGACCTAGTTCGAATGAGCAGTTCTTC. Protein: CASSGPSSNEQFF.